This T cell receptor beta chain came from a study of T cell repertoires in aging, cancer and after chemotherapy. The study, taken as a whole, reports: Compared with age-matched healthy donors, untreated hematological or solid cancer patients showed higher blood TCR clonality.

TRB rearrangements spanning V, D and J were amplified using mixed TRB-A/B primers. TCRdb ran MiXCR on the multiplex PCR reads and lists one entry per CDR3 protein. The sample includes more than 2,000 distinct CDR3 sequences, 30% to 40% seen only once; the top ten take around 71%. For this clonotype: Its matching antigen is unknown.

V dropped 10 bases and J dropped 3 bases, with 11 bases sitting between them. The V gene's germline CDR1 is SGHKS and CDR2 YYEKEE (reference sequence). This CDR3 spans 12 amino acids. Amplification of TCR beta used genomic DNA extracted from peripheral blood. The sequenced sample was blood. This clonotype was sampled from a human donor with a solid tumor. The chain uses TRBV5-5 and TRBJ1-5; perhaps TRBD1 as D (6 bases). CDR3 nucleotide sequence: TGTGCCGGCACAGGGATCAATCAGCCCCAGCATTTT. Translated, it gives CAGTGINQPQHF.